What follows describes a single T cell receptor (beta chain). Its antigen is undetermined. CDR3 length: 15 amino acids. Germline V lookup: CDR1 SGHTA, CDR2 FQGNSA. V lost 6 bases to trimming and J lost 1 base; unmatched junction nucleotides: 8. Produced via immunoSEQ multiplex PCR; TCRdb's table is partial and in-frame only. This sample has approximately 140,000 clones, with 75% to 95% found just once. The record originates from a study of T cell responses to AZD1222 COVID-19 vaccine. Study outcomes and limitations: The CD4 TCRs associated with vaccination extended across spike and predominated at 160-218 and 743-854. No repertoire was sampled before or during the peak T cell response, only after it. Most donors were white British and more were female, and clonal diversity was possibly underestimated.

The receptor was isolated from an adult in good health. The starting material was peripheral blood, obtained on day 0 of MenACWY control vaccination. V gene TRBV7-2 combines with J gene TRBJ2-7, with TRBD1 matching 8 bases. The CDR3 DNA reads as TGTGCCAGCAGTCGGGACAGGAACCCGTCCTACGAGCAGTACTTC. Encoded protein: CASSRDRNPSYEQYF. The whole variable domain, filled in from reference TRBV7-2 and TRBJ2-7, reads GAGVSQSPSNKVTEKGKDVELRCDPISGHTALYWYRQSLGQGLEFLIYFQGNSAPDKSGLPSDRFSAERTGGSVSTLTIQRTQQEDSAVYLCASSRDRNPSYEQYFGPGTRLTVT.